These 26 T cell receptor beta chains were all obtained from the same sample, sequenced in a study of CD8+ T cells in alopecia areata. Investigators isolated RNA and reverse transcribed it into cDNA to act as the sequencing template. Generated by immunoSEQ multiplex PCR, the TCRdb table keeps only in-frame clones and is missing some. The table shows 200,000 to 250,000 clones, with about 53% occurring only once. The specimen comprised CD4+ T cells sorted from blood, sampled at week 0. These receptors came from a human donor with alopecia areata.

The chain uses TRBV4-3 and TRBJ2-3; D may correspond to TRBD1 or TRBD2 (5 bases each). Trimming shortened V by 4 bases and J by 0 bases, and 11 bases separated the two germline ends. The CDR3 runs to 15 residues. Germline V gene data show CDR1 as LGHNA and CDR2 as YSLEER. CDR3: CASSPGRTSTDTQYF. Written as DNA, the CDR3 is TGCGCCAGCAGCCCGGGACGAACTAGCACAGATACGCAGTATTTT.

The chain has TRBV5-1 and TRBJ2-1, with 10 nucleotides matching TRBD1. CDR3 length equals 15 residues. Germline V gene data show CDR1 as SGHRS and CDR2 as YFSETQ. V was pared by 2 bases and J by 5 bases, with 4 bases of the junction left unmatched. CDR3 sequence reads: CASSFGDRGHNEQFF. The CDR3 region has the DNA TGCGCCAGCAGCTTCGGGGACAGGGGTCACAATGAGCAGTTCTTC.

This clone was found a few times. This chain uses TRBV5-1 with TRBJ2-3; 9 bases fit TRBD2. CDR1 SGHRS and CDR2 YFSETQ come from the germline V gene. V lost 4 bases and J lost 9; bases outside the gene matches: 6. The CDR3 loop spans 13 amino acids. CDR3: CASSPDGTSTQYF. In nucleotides, the CDR3 is TGCGCCAGCAGCCCCGACGGGACTAGCACGCAGTATTTT.

This rearrangement joins TRBV14 to TRBJ2-1, with 8 bases aligning to TRBD2. V lost 5 bases, J lost 7 bases, and 10 bases stayed unmatched. In germline, CDR1 is SGHDN, CDR2 FVKESK. The CDR3 is made up of 15 amino acids. CDR3 in amino acids: CASSGVGTRANEQFF. In DNA form, the CDR3 reads TGTGCCAGCAGCGGCGTTGGGACTAGGGCTAATGAGCAGTTCTTC.

About this clone: Other DNA sequences within the sample encode an identical CDR3. This chain links TRBV29-1 with TRBJ1-1; no clear D. Trimming stripped 4 bases from V and 0 bases from J, with 9 bases between. The CDR3 contains 13 residues. Germline values: CDR1 SQVTM, CDR2 ANQGSEA. The CDR3 region has the DNA TGCAGCGTTGGCCCGGGAATGAACACTGAAGCTTTCTTT. Translating gives CSVGPGMNTEAFF. The full variable domain, completed using reference TRBV29-1 and TRBJ1-1, is SAVISQKPSRDICQRGTSLTIQCQVDSQVTMMFWYRQQPGQSLTLIATANQGSEATYESGFVIDKFPISRPNLTFSTLTVSNMSPEDSSIYLCSVGPGMNTEAFFGQGTRLTVV.

J is TRBJ1-1 and V is TRBV4-1; D is unresolved. Trimming removed 2 bases from V and 4 bases from J, with 11 bases in between. CDR1 and CDR2 from the germline V gene are MGHRA and YSYEKL. CDR3 length equals 14 residues. Written as DNA, the CDR3 is TGCGCCAGCAGCCAACCCGTCAGGAGCACTGAAGCTTTCTTT. The encoded protein is CASSQPVRSTEAFF.

The chain links TRBV5-1 to TRBJ2-7; the match to TRBD1 covers 7 bases. V shed 0 bases and J 1 base; nucleotides not matched to a gene: 4. Germline CDR1 and CDR2: SGHRS and YFSETQ. The CDR3 is 15 amino acids. Here the CDR3 reads CASSLEGALSYEQYF. CDR3 in DNA: TGCGCCAGCAGCTTGGAGGGGGCATTATCCTACGAGCAGTACTTC.

J is TRBJ1-5 and V is TRBV29-1; 8 nucleotides agree with TRBD1. The CDR3 spans 14 residues. Per germline, CDR1 SQVTM and CDR2 ANQGSEA. Trimming cost V 4 bases and J 5 bases; bases outside gene matches: 7. As DNA, the CDR3 is TGCAGCGTTGTCGTTACACAGGGGGATCAGCCCCAGCATTTT. Its protein product is CSVVVTQGDQPQHF.

As concerns this clone: A read error may produce the germline difference seen at one junction end. The chain employs TRBV7-6 and TRBJ1-3; 10 bases align to TRBD1. This CDR3 region has 15 residues. Per germline, CDR1 SGHVS and CDR2 FNYEAQ. The CDR3 loop is CASSPGTGAGNTIYF. The CDR3 nucleotides are TGTGCCAGCAGCCCCGGGACAGGGGCTGGGAACACCATATATTTT.

The chain recombines TRBV6-1 with TRBJ2-7; 9 bases line up with TRBD1. V trimming: 6 bases; J trimming: 5 bases; junction bases outside the gene matches: 8. CDR1 is MNHNS and CDR2 is SASEGT in the germline V gene. This CDR3 spans 14 amino acids. The CDR3 loop is CASRTGTGRHEQYF. The DNA for the CDR3 is TGTGCCAGCAGGACCGGGACAGGGAGACACGAGCAGTACTTC.

This chain uses TRBV7-2 with TRBJ1-2; the match to TRBD1 covers 7 bases. Unmatched junction bases numbered 6, after V lost 5 bases and J lost 6 bases. Germline V lookup: CDR1 SGHTA, CDR2 FQGNSA. The CDR3 is 13 residues long. The chain's CDR3 is CASSDGQDDGYTF. CDR3 bases: TGTGCCAGCAGCGACGGACAGGATGATGGCTACACCTTC.

CDR3 loop: CASSTTSGRYSYEQYF. The CDR3 bases are TGTGCCAGTAGTACGACTAGCGGGAGGTACTCCTACGAGCAGTACTTC. This sequence joins TRBV19 and TRBJ2-7; 13 bases fit TRBD2. There are 16 residues in the CDR3. The germline CDR1 and CDR2 sequences are LNHDA and SQIVND (reference sequence). The trim removed 4 bases at V and 0 bases at J, leaving 3 bases unmatched.

This chain joins TRBV7-6 and TRBJ1-6; 10 nucleotides match TRBD1. V gave up 5 bases and J gave up 10 bases; unmatched junction bases: 8. The CDR3 extends over 15 amino acids. Germline V lookup: CDR1 SGHVS, CDR2 FNYEAQ. CDR3 region: CASSLGTGEYSPLHF. For the CDR3, the DNA is TGTGCCAGCAGCCTGGGGACAGGGGAGTACTCACCCCTCCACTTT.

This clone has just a few counts. This chain connects TRBV11-2 to TRBJ2-7, with D uncertain. The germline V and J ends were trimmed by 2 bases and 2 bases, with 13 bases remaining between them. This CDR3 region has 15 residues. Germline CDR1 and CDR2: SGHAT and FQNNGV. The CDR3 sequence is CASSLRKGFTYEQYF. The CDR3 bases are TGTGCCAGCAGCTTAAGGAAAGGGTTCACCTACGAGCAGTACTTC.

The rearrangement joins TRBV7-9 to TRBJ1-2; 7 positions agree with TRBD1. J was trimmed by 4 bases and V by 5 bases; bases with no gene match: 10. This CDR3 has 15 amino acids. The germline CDR1 and CDR2 sequences are SEHNR and FQNEAQ (reference sequence). Here the CDR3 DNA reads TGTGCCAGCAGCCCACTCGAAGGGGGCGTCTATGGCTACACCTTC. Residues: CASSPLEGGVYGYTF.

This clone was counted between two and nine times. This chain connects TRBV6-6 to TRBJ1-5, with D unclear. Between the trimmed V and J ends, which lost 6 bases and 6 bases, there was a span of 12 bases. Germline V CDR1 and CDR2: MNHNY, SVGAGI (reference sequence). CDR3 length equals 13 residues. The CDR3 is CASSPAEGQPQHF. CDR3 nucleotide sequence: TGTGCCAGCAGCCCCGCGGAGGGTCAGCCCCAGCATTTT.

This clone was seen a handful of times. The chain links TRBV30 to TRBJ2-3; D may be TRBD1 or TRBD2 (5 bases each). This CDR3 is 12 amino acids long. Germline loops: CDR1 GTSNPN, CDR2 SVGIG (reference sequence). With 2 bases removed from V and 6 bases from J, the gap between germline ends came to 9 bases. CDR3 sequence reads: CAWSPRGDTQYF. The CDR3 nucleotides are TGTGCCTGGAGTCCCCGGGGCGATACGCAGTATTTT.

Only a few counts were recorded for this clone. The CDR3 coding sequence is TGCGCCGCAGACCTTGGGCGTAGCACAGATACGCAGTATTTT. Translation gives CAADLGRSTDTQYF. The V gene is TRBV23-1, the J gene TRBJ2-3; D unclear. TRBV23-1 has ORF status, its function being uncertain. The CDR3 is made up of 14 amino acids. V lost 11 bases and J lost 0, with 15 bases in between.

V gene TRBV7-6 combines with J gene TRBJ2-7; D perhaps matches TRBD2 (5 bases). Germline V gene lookup returns CDR1 SGHVS and CDR2 FNYEAQ. Trimming took off 5 bases at V and 2 bases at J, with 10 bases between the two ends. The CDR3 has 13 amino acids. The CDR3 DNA follows: TGTGCCAGCAGCGTTATGGAGGCCTACGAGCAGTACTTC. Translated: CASSVMEAYEQYF.

V is TRBV5-1 and J is TRBJ2-1, with 12 bases identical to TRBD2. This CDR3 contains 16 residues. Germline CDR1 SGHRS, CDR2 YFSETQ. After removal of 4 bases from V and 4 bases from J, the junction contained 6 bases not matched to a gene. The CDR3 nucleotides read TGCGCCAGCAGCGAGACGGGACTAGCGGGTTACAATGAGCAGTTCTTC. It specifies CASSETGLAGYNEQFF. Full variable domain (rest looked up from reference TRBV5-1 and TRBJ2-1): KAGVTQTPRYLIKTRGQQVTLSCSPISGHRSVSWYQQTPGQGLQFLFEYFSETQRNKGNFPGRFSGRQFSNSRSEMNVSTLELGDSALYLCASSETGLAGYNEQFFGPGTRLTVL.

DNA of the CDR3: TGCAGCCTTCGGGGGTCGGCCGTTCAAGAGACCCAGTACTTC. Protein sequence: CSLRGSAVQETQYF. The chain is built from TRBV29-1 and TRBJ2-5; D perhaps matches TRBD2 (6 bases). The germline CDR1 and CDR2 sequences are SQVTM and ANQGSEA. The V end lost 8 bases, the J end lost 2 bases, and 18 bases lay between the germline ends. The CDR3 length is 14 residues.

This chain joins TRBV25-1 and TRBJ2-3; D gene uncertain. The germline gives CDR1 MGHDK, CDR2 SYGVNS. This CDR3 comprises 11 residues. With 3 bases removed from V and 6 bases from J, the gap between germline ends came to 4 bases. CDR3 coding DNA: TGTGCCAGCAGTGATTCTGATACGCAGTATTTT. Residues: CASSDSDTQYF.

The chain combines TRBV19 with TRBJ2-6, with unresolved D. The germline V gene encodes CDR1 LNHDA and CDR2 SQIVND (reference sequence). This CDR3 is built from 14 residues. Trimming left V 9 bases short and J 0 bases short, with 9 bases between. CDR3: CASLPGSGANVLTF. The CDR3 nucleotides are TGTGCCAGCCTCCCAGGCTCTGGGGCCAACGTCCTGACTTTC.

The CDR3 loop is CASSQDSMGGGPQYF. Written as DNA, the CDR3 is TGCGCCAGCAGCCAAGACTCAATGGGGGGAGGGCCGCAGTACTTC. The chain employs TRBV4-1 and TRBJ2-7; 7 nucleotides agree with TRBD2. Per the germline V gene, CDR1 is MGHRA and CDR2 is YSYEKL. This CDR3 has 15 amino acids. With V trimmed by 0 bases and J by 9 bases, 11 bases remained unmatched.

This clone was detected only a few times. The V gene is TRBV30, the J gene TRBJ2-7; TRBD2 matches at 9 bases. Germline assignment: CDR1 GTSNPN and CDR2 SVGIG (reference sequence). J lost 5 bases, V lost 2 bases, and 7 bases had no gene match. The CDR3 is 14 residues long. The CDR3 nucleotides read TGTGCCTGGAGTTTAGGTCTAGCGGGGAACGAGCAGTACTTC. Translation gives CAWSLGLAGNEQYF.

The chain recombines TRBV5-1 with TRBJ1-2; TRBD1 matches at 9 bases. Trimming removed 3 bases from V and 8 bases from J; junction bases left unmatched: 8. The CDR3 loop spans 14 amino acids. The germline V gene encodes CDR1 SGHRS and CDR2 YFSETQ. CDR3 in amino acids: CASSSGQGVDGYTF. CDR3 coding DNA: TGCGCCAGCAGCTCGGGACAGGGCGTAGACGGCTACACCTTC.